These 26 T cell receptor beta chains were all obtained from the same sample, sequenced in a study of control samples from healthy donors and cancer patients. Clones were sequenced by immunoSEQ multiplex PCR, and TCRdb holds only the in-frame ones, with some missing. The table lists about 130,000 clones, roughly 92% of them singletons. Material: blood. These receptors came from a man between 18 and 35 years old in good health.

The CDR3 here is CASSERASGGPDTQYF. The CDR3, as DNA: TGCGCCAGCAGTGAGCGAGCTAGCGGGGGGCCAGATACGCAGTATTTT. The chain recombines TRBV10-1 with TRBJ2-3; 11 bases fit TRBD2. In germline, CDR1 is WNHNN, CDR2 SYGVQD (reference sequence). V shed 2 bases and J 4 bases; nucleotides not matched to a gene: 5. The CDR3 is made up of 16 amino acids.

The chain carries TRBV5-4 and TRBJ2-5, with D perhaps TRBD2 (6 bases). CDR3 length equals 13 residues. Germline CDR1 and CDR2: SGHNT and YYREEE (reference sequence). V gave up 7 bases and J gave up 1 base, with 11 bases separating them. CDR3 amino acids: CASQRDFQETQYF. DNA for the CDR3: TGTGCCAGCCAGAGGGACTTCCAAGAGACCCAGTACTTC.

This clone was found once. DNA of the CDR3: TGTGCCAGCTTAGGGGCCGGCACAGATACGCAGTATTTT. Protein product: CASLGAGTDTQYF. The chain carries TRBV27 and TRBJ2-3, with D maybe TRBD1 (5 bases). The CDR3 contains 13 residues. V shed 8 bases and J shed 1 base, with 10 bases lying between them. Germline V gives CDR1 MNHEY, CDR2 SMNVEV (reference sequence).

The chain combines TRBV10-3 with TRBJ2-3; tentative D call: TRBD2 (7 bases). CDR3 size: 15 residues. Germline V gene lookup returns CDR1 ENHRY and CDR2 SYGVKD. The V end lost 2 bases, the J end lost 2 bases, and 11 bases lay between the germline ends. The CDR3 bases are TGTGCCATCAGTGAGGCGGGGGCGATCACAGATACGCAGTATTTT. Its protein product is CAISEAGAITDTQYF.

This clone occurred a few times. The chain is built from TRBV7-3 and TRBJ1-6; D is undetermined. This CDR3 contains 13 residues. CDR1 and CDR2 from the germline V gene are SGHTA and FQGTGA. CDR3 sequence: CNCRRGGDSPLHF. The CDR3 region has the DNA TGTAACTGCAGGAGAGGAGGAGACTCACCCCTCCACTTT.

The CDR3 coding sequence is TGTGCCAGTGACAGGGAAGGGACTAATGAAAAACTGTTTTTT. This translates into CASDREGTNEKLFF. The V and J genes are TRBV2 and TRBJ1-4; TRBD1 matches 7 bases. In germline, CDR1 is SNHLY, CDR2 FYNNEI. V dropped 9 bases and J dropped 2; count of bases not matched to a gene: 6. The CDR3 is 14 residues long.

The V and J genes are TRBV5-1 and TRBJ2-7, with D maybe TRBD2 (6 bases). The CDR3 covers 18 residues. CDR1 and CDR2 (germline): SGHRS, YFSETQ. Trimming took off 4 bases at V and 4 bases at J, with 27 bases between the two ends. CDR3 loop: CASSNHLLGSGGKYEQYF. The CDR3 bases are TGCGCCAGCAGCAATCACCTTCTTGGTAGTGGGGGGAAGTACGAGCAGTACTTC.

This clone has just one count. The chain links TRBV18 to TRBJ1-4; TRBD1 matches 7 bases. The CDR3 runs 18 residues. Germline V gene lookup returns CDR1 KGHSH and CDR2 LQKENI. The junction had 7 bases not matched to a gene; V was cut back by 0 bases and J by 0 bases. The CDR3 DNA reads as TGTGCCAGCTCACCACCGCCGGGACAGACCTCAACTAATGAAAAACTGTTTTTT. Its protein product is CASSPPPGQTSTNEKLFF.

The chain combines TRBV27 with TRBJ2-7, with 8 nucleotides matching TRBD1. The ends lost 7 bases at V and 4 bases at J; junction bases unmatched: 12. This CDR3 has 15 residues. The germline V gene has CDR1 MNHEY and CDR2 SMNVEV (reference sequence). The CDR3 region has the DNA TGTGCCAGCAAATTGGCAGGGGGCCATCCTTACGAGCAGTACTTC. Its translation is CASKLAGGHPYEQYF.

The chain has TRBV29-1 and TRBJ1-4, with unresolved D. The CDR3 loop spans 12 amino acids. V dropped 1 base and J dropped 7 bases, with 7 bases sitting between them. Germline V gene lookup returns CDR1 SQVTM and CDR2 ANQGSEA. The CDR3 region has the DNA TGCAGCGTTGAAGTGGATTTTGAAAAACTGTTTTTT. Residues: CSVEVDFEKLFF.

V gene TRBV6-5 combines with J gene TRBJ2-3, with no clear D. Trimming removed 0 bases at V and 4 bases at J, with 8 bases between. The V gene's germline CDR1 is MNHEY and CDR2 SVGAGI. The length of the CDR3 is 14 residues. Here the CDR3 reads CASSYSILADTQYF. Here the CDR3 DNA reads TGTGCCAGCAGTTACTCGATTCTGGCAGATACGCAGTATTTT.

The rearrangement uses TRBV21-1 and TRBJ2-1; the table's D call, TRBD2, was not checked against the DNA. TRBV21-1 is an annotated pseudogene. This CDR3 has 16 amino acids. This CDR3 reads CASSPRGGSSYNEQFF. The DNA of the CDR3 is TGTGCCAGCAGCCCCCGAGGAGGCAGCTCCTACAATGAGCAGTTCTTC.

The rearrangement links TRBV30 to TRBJ1-1; no clear D gene. CDR3 length: 13 amino acids. Trimming pared 8 bases from V and 5 bases from J, leaving 18 bases between. Germline-derived CDR1 and CDR2 are GTSNPN and SVGIG (reference sequence). CDR3: CAQTPGFGTEAFF. The DNA for the CDR3 is TGTGCCCAAACTCCGGGGTTCGGGACTGAAGCTTTCTTT.

This clone has a single count. The chain employs TRBV3-1 (or the pseudogene TRBV3-2) and TRBJ2-7; D might be TRBD2 (6 bases). From germline, CDR1 is LGHDT and CDR2 YNNKEL (reference sequence). The length of the CDR3 is 13 residues. V was clipped by 5 bases and J by 5 bases, with 13 bases between them. CDR3: CASSINGGDEQYF. The CDR3 nucleotides are TGTGCCAGCAGCATCAACGGAGGGGACGAGCAGTACTTC.

This clone was observed a few times. The chain uses TRBV18 and TRBJ1-1; no firm D call. Trimming cost V 2 bases and J 1 base, with 8 bases left between them. The CDR3 runs to 14 residues. Germline V gene lookup returns CDR1 KGHSH and CDR2 LQKENI. The DNA of the CDR3 is TGTGCCAGCTCACCAATTAATGGGAACACTGAAGCTTTCTTT. Protein: CASSPINGNTEAFF. Based on the CDR3 plus reference TRBV18 and TRBJ1-1, the full variable domain is NAGVMQNPRHLVRRRGQEARLRCSPMKGHSHVYWYRQLPEEGLKFMVYLQKENIIDESGMPKERFSAEFPKEGPSILRIQQVVRGDSAAYFCASSPINGNTEAFFGQGTRLTVV.

CDR3 DNA sequence: TGTGCCACCGTAAGGGGCGAGACCCAAGAGCAGTACTTC. This gives the protein CATVRGETQEQYF. V and J are TRBV10-3 and TRBJ2-7, with D possibly matching TRBD1 (5 bases). Germline values: CDR1 ENHRY, CDR2 SYGVKD. Trimming took 10 bases from V and 7 from J, leaving 20 bases between them. This CDR3 is 13 amino acids long.

The rearrangement links TRBV11-3 to TRBJ2-1, with TRBD1 as a possible D gene (6 bases). CDR1 and CDR2 (germline): SGHNT, YENEEA. The CDR3 has 13 amino acids. Deletions cut 5 bases from V and 9 bases from J, with 14 bases between. CDR3 in DNA: TGTGCCAGCAGCGTCAAACAGGGTGGTGAGCAGTTCTTC. This codes for CASSVKQGGEQFF.

V gene TRBV3-1 (or the pseudogene TRBV3-2) combines with J gene TRBJ2-7; D is perhaps TRBD2 (7 bases). The ends were cut back, 4 bases at V and 3 bases at J, with 13 bases in the middle. From germline, CDR1 is LGHDT and CDR2 YNNKEL (reference sequence). The CDR3 totals 14 residues. The CDR3, as DNA: TGTGCCAGCAGCCGCGAGGGGGGGGGCTACGAGCAGTACTTC. Translating it yields CASSREGGGYEQYF.

The chain joins TRBV7-6 to TRBJ1-6, with 7 bases aligning to TRBD1. CDR3 size: 14 residues. The V gene's germline CDR1 is SGHVS and CDR2 FNYEAQ. With V trimmed by 1 base and J by 11 bases, 5 bases remained unmatched. Written as DNA, the CDR3 is TGTGCCAGCAGCTTAGGCCAGGGGGGCCCACCCCTCCACTTT. Translated: CASSLGQGGPPLHF.

V usage is TRBV2 and J usage is TRBJ2-3; 11 bases agree with TRBD2. The CDR3 sequence is 16 residues long. Trimming removed 6 bases from V and 7 bases from J; junction bases left unmatched: 12. Germline assignment: CDR1 SNHLY and CDR2 FYNNEI. DNA for the CDR3: TGTGCCAGCAGGAAGTTAGGTGGGACTAGCGGCTATACGCAGTATTTT. Translated, it gives CASRKLGGTSGYTQYF.

The gene calls are TRBV27 and TRBJ2-1; TRBD1 matches at 7 bases. CDR1 is MNHEY and CDR2 is SMNVEV in the germline V gene (reference sequence). The CDR3 is 14 amino acids. The V and J ends lost 0 bases and 7 bases, in that order; junction bases with no gene match: 3. The CDR3 region has the DNA TGTGCCAGCAGTTTATCGTCGACAGGGAATGAGCAGTTCTTC. It is translated as CASSLSSTGNEQFF.

The V and J genes are TRBV4-1 and TRBJ1-2; TRBD1 matches 12 bases. After removal of 3 bases from V and 4 bases from J, the junction contained 12 bases not matched to a gene. The CDR3 has 18 amino acids. From germline, CDR1 is MGHRA and CDR2 YSYEKL. CDR3: CASSQWGQGAGTGYGYTF. DNA for the CDR3: TGCGCCAGCAGCCAGTGGGGACAGGGGGCTGGTACAGGCTATGGCTACACCTTC.

This chain connects TRBV2 to TRBJ2-3; TRBD2 agrees at 8 bases. V was pared by 10 bases and J by 4 bases, with 7 bases of the junction left unmatched. Germline loops: CDR1 SNHLY, CDR2 FYNNEI. The CDR3 runs 13 residues. This CDR3 is CATYGLAADTQYF. The CDR3 nucleotides read TGTGCCACCTACGGACTAGCCGCAGATACGCAGTATTTT.

This chain links TRBV29-1 with TRBJ1-2; D perhaps matches TRBD1 (6 bases). The CDR3 is 11 residues long. From germline, CDR1 is SQVTM and CDR2 ANQGSEA. The CDR3 loop reads CASLGAEGYTF. The DNA for the CDR3 is TGCGCTTCACTGGGGGCGGAGGGCTACACCTTC.

CDR3 region: CSVEQGTTEAFF. For the CDR3, the DNA is TGCAGCGTTGAGCAGGGTACCACTGAAGCTTTCTTT. The chain employs TRBV29-1 and TRBJ1-1, with a tentative D call TRBD1 (5 bases). Germline-derived CDR1 and CDR2 are SQVTM and ANQGSEA. This CDR3 contains 12 residues. Trimming cost V 3 bases and J 4 bases, with 9 bases left between them.

J is TRBJ2-5 and V is TRBV13; tentative D call: TRBD2 (6 bases). The CDR3 runs 16 residues. V was pared by 5 bases and J by 0 bases, with 16 bases between. CDR1 and CDR2 from the germline V gene are PRHDT and FYEKMQ (reference sequence). CDR3 coding DNA: TGTGCCAGCAGCCCTATCTTAACGGGGGACCAAGAGACCCAGTACTTC. The encoded protein is CASSPILTGDQETQYF. Based on the CDR3 plus reference TRBV13 and TRBJ2-5, the full variable domain is AAGVIQSPRHLIKEKRETATLKCYPIPRHDTVYWYQQGPGQDPQFLISFYEKMQSDKGSIPDRFSAQQFSDYHSELNMSSLELGDSALYFCASSPILTGDQETQYFGPGTRLLVL.